These T cell receptor beta chains were read from a single sample in a study of blood T cell repertoires in COVID-19. Sequenced by immunoSEQ multiplex PCR; TCRdb stores in-frame clones only, minus some. This table has roughly 64,000 clones, under 80% appearing once. The sample consisted of PBMCs or T cells enriched from blood (not recorded which). These receptors all stem from a woman between 55 and 75 years old who had been exposed to COVID-19. Each CDR3 is given with its conserved first and last residue. Fields, in order: J gene, V gene, CDR3 protein.

j_gene: TRBJ1-1; v_gene: TRBV5-1; CDR3aa: CASSLAGREPNTEAFF
j_gene: TRBJ1-5; v_gene: TRBV6-4; CDR3aa: CASRGRRGQPQHF
j_gene: TRBJ1-2; v_gene: TRBV18; CDR3aa: CASSQSGQGNGYTF
j_gene: TRBJ2-3; v_gene: TRBV6-5; CDR3aa: CASSLDRATDTQYF
j_gene: TRBJ2-2; v_gene: TRBV7-6; CDR3aa: CASSSLKTGDTGELFF
j_gene: TRBJ2-7; v_gene: TRBV18; CDR3aa: CASSPRDKSYEQYF
j_gene: TRBJ1-1; v_gene: TRBV7-2; CDR3aa: CASSLVGGGYTEAFF
j_gene: TRBJ1-2; v_gene: TRBV28; CDR3aa: CASSDRQAHF
j_gene: TRBJ2-3; v_gene: TRBV3-1/TRBV3-2; CDR3aa: CASSPLAGGSTDTQYF
j_gene: TRBJ1-3; v_gene: TRBV30; CDR3aa: CAWRDSSGNTIYF
j_gene: TRBJ1-6; v_gene: TRBV18; CDR3aa: CASFFGKDSPLHF
j_gene: TRBJ1-5; v_gene: TRBV6-6; CDR3aa: CASSQGQLSVPQHF
j_gene: TRBJ1-1; v_gene: TRBV28; CDR3aa: CASSHLQGNTEAFF
j_gene: TRBJ1-6; v_gene: TRBV30; CDR3aa: CAWSPVGNSPLHF
j_gene: TRBJ2-1; v_gene: TRBV14; CDR3aa: CASSLERERGEQFF
j_gene: TRBJ2-6; v_gene: TRBV6-5; CDR3aa: CASSYRSVSGANVLTF
j_gene: TRBJ1-1; v_gene: TRBV5-5; CDR3aa: CASSLDPVGLAFF
j_gene: TRBJ1-2; v_gene: TRBV6-5; CDR3aa: CASSPDRYPTF
j_gene: TRBJ1-1; v_gene: TRBV6-5; CDR3aa: CASRQGQRREAFF
j_gene: TRBJ2-1; v_gene: TRBV5-4; CDR3aa: CASSLVVPNEQFF
j_gene: TRBJ1-2; v_gene: TRBV29-1; CDR3aa: CSDWDRKNYGYTF
j_gene: TRBJ2-7; v_gene: TRBV27; CDR3aa: CASSLTSGMSYEQYF
j_gene: TRBJ1-6; v_gene: TRBV6-5; CDR3aa: CASKTQGANSPLHF
j_gene: TRBJ1-1; v_gene: TRBV30; CDR3aa: CAWSRDSEAFF
j_gene: TRBJ1-1; v_gene: TRBV23-1; CDR3aa: CASSENGDRDRAGPEAFF
j_gene: TRBJ1-1; v_gene: TRBV5-4; CDR3aa: CASSPGVDTEAFF
j_gene: TRBJ1-1; v_gene: TRBV13; CDR3aa: CASRRTSEAFF
j_gene: TRBJ1-1; v_gene: TRBV18; CDR3aa: CASSLRQVVNTEAFF
j_gene: TRBJ2-5; v_gene: TRBV6-5; CDR3aa: CAVMADGGETQYF
j_gene: TRBJ2-7; v_gene: TRBV7-2; CDR3aa: CASSLVVIRGREQYF
j_gene: TRBJ1-1; v_gene: TRBV19; CDR3aa: CASKPQGQGRAFF
j_gene: TRBJ2-1; v_gene: TRBV7-3; CDR3aa: CASSLIAGRGNEQFF
j_gene: TRBJ2-7; v_gene: TRBV9; CDR3aa: CASSGNSGGSYEQYF